This is a list of T cell receptor beta chains from one sample in a study of blood T cell repertoires in COVID-19. Generated by immunoSEQ multiplex PCR, the TCRdb table keeps only in-frame clones and is missing some. Of a few hundred thousand clones detected, about nine tenths appear once; the ten largest clones hold more than 1.5%. Sequenced sample: PBMCs or T cells enriched from blood (not recorded which). These receptors were obtained from a man aged 35 to 55 who had recovered from COVID-19. Both conserved end residues are part of each CDR3. A D gene is named only where the DNA matches it firmly. Clone size is shown for a subset of rows, as once, few, many or a class of expanded clone.

>TRBD2|TRBV11-2|few|TRBJ2-3
TGTGCCACCGAGCAGGGCGGGAGGGCTACAGATACGCAGTATTTT
CATEQGGRATDTQYF
>TRBD1|TRBV6-6|.|TRBJ2-7
TGTGCCAGCAGGTCCGGGACAGCCAACCTTAACGAGCAGTACTTC
CASRSGTANLNEQYF
>TRBD2|TRBV5-1|.|TRBJ2-7
TGCGCCAGCAGCCCAGTGACTAGCGGATACGAGCAGTACTTC
CASSPVTSGYEQYF
>.|TRBV7-9|.|TRBJ1-2
TGTGCCAGCAGCTCCGAGGAGATCCATGGCTACACCTTC
CASSSEEIHGYTF
>.|TRBV28|.|TRBJ1-1
TGTGCCAGCAGTAATATAGGGAGGGAAGCTTTCTTT
CASSNIGREAFF
>TRBD2|TRBV9|.|TRBJ2-1
TGTGCCAGCAGCATTTGGACTAGCGGGAGGGCGGGGGATGAGCAGTTCTTC
CASSIWTSGRAGDEQFF
>TRBD2|TRBV29-1|.|TRBJ2-1
TGCAGCGCCGCACTAGCGGGAGGGCCCCATGAGCAGTTCTTC
CSAALAGGPHEQFF
>TRBD1|TRBV28|.|TRBJ2-7
TGTGCCAGCAGCCCCGGGACAGCCAGCAAATACTACGAGCAGTACTTC
CASSPGTASKYYEQYF
>.|TRBV3-1/TRBV3-2|.|TRBJ1-5
TGTGCCAGCAGCCCCAAGGACAGTACTCAGCCCCAGCATTTT
CASSPKDSTQPQHF
>.|TRBV19|.|TRBJ1-1
TGTGCCAGCTCCTCGCAGGGATCGAGCACTGAAGCTTTCTTT
CASSSQGSSTEAFF
>TRBD1|TRBV2|.|TRBJ2-2
TGTGCCACCGGGACAGGGGTGCGGGCCGGGGAGCTGTTTTTT
CATGTGVRAGELFF
>.|TRBV29-1|.|TRBJ2-1
TGCAGCGTTGAAATGCGGGCCGGTTGGAATGAGCAGTTCTTC
CSVEMRAGWNEQFF
>TRBD2|TRBV3-1/TRBV3-2|.|TRBJ2-7
TGTGCCAGCAGCCAAGGGACTAGCGGGGGGCTTCACTACGAGCAGTACTTC
CASSQGTSGGLHYEQYF
>.|TRBV2|once|TRBJ2-1
TGTGCCAGCAGTGTTCTCACATACAATGAGCAGTTCTTC
CASSVLTYNEQFF
>.|TRBV14|.|TRBJ1-6
TGTGCCAGCAGCCAACGCCGGGTCGATAATTCACCCCTCCACTTT
CASSQRRVDNSPLHF
>.|TRBV27|.|TRBJ1-6
TGTGCCAGCAGGAGTTCAGGTGCGAGCCTCCACTTT
CASRSSGASLHF
>.|TRBV28|.|TRBJ2-3
TGTGCCAGCAGTTTTAACATAGCGGCAGGAGATTTCACAGATACGCAGTATTTT
CASSFNIAAGDFTDTQYF
>.|TRBV9|.|TRBJ2-2
TGTGCCAGCAGCCCTCGGCGACAGCCAGGGGAGCTGTTTTTT
CASSPRRQPGELFF
>.|TRBV27|.|TRBJ1-1
TGTGCCAGCAGTTTAGGGGGGACCATGAACACTGAAGCTTTCTTT
CASSLGGTMNTEAFF
>.|TRBV20-1|few|TRBJ1-3
TGCAGTGCTAGTGTAGACTCTGGAAACACCATATATTTT
CSASVDSGNTIYF
>TRBD2|TRBV28|once|TRBJ2-7
TGTGCCAGCAGTAAGACTCTAGCGGGAGGTGTCGAGCAGTACTTC
CASSKTLAGGVEQYF
>.|TRBV30|.|TRBJ1-6
TGTGCCTGGAGCCCCCAAACAGGGCTCTATACTAATTCACCCCTCCACTTT
CAWSPQTGLYTNSPLHF
>TRBD2|TRBV18|.|TRBJ2-1
TGTGCCAGCTCATCCCGACTAGCGGGGGGTAGCTCCTACAATGAGCAGTTCTTC
CASSSRLAGGSSYNEQFF
>.|TRBV19|once|TRBJ2-7
TGTGCCAGTAGTATAGTAGGAGGAGGTAGGTACGAGCAGTACTTC
CASSIVGGGRYEQYF
>.|TRBV6-5|.|TRBJ2-7
TGTGCCAGCAGGCGCTCCTACGAGCAGTACTTC
CASRRSYEQYF
>.|TRBV4-2|.|TRBJ2-3
TGTGCCAGCAGCCAAGAGGCGAGGTCTAGCACAGATACGCAGTATTTT
CASSQEARSSTDTQYF
>TRBD1|TRBV2|.|TRBJ1-5
TGTGCCAGCAGTGAAAGGCAGGGGGGACAGCCCCAGCATTTT
CASSERQGGQPQHF
>.|TRBV15|.|TRBJ1-5
TGTGCCACCAGCAGAGATCGGTTTAGCAATCAGCCCCAGCATTTT
CATSRDRFSNQPQHF
>.|TRBV7-6|.|TRBJ1-2
TGTGCCAGCAGCCCCGCGCCAAACTCCCCCTATGGCTACACCTTC
CASSPAPNSPYGYTF
>.|TRBV6-5|.|TRBJ2-3
TGTGCCAGCAGTTACGGTGGAGGGGTAGATACGCAGTATTTT
CASSYGGGVDTQYF
>TRBD1|TRBV6-5|.|TRBJ2-7
TGTGCCAGCAGTTATGGGACAGACCCCTCCTACGAGCAGTACTTC
CASSYGTDPSYEQYF
>TRBD2|TRBV7-9|.|TRBJ2-1
TGTGCCAGCAGCTCCGGACTAGCGGGAGGGCACAAGTTCTTC
CASSSGLAGGHKFF
>.|TRBV7-2|.|TRBJ2-7
TGTGCCAGCAGCTTAGGCGGCAGGGCGGAGCAGTACTTC
CASSLGGRAEQYF
>.|TRBV21-1|.|TRBJ2-1
TGTGCCAGCAGCCCCCGACTAGCGGAGAGCTACAATGAGCAGTTCTTC
CASSPRLAESYNEQFF
>.|TRBV5-6|.|TRBJ2-3
TGTGCCAGCAGCTTGGATGCAGGAGGAGATACGCAGTATTTT
CASSLDAGGDTQYF
>.|TRBV18|once|TRBJ1-4
TGTGCCAGCTCACCACCATCGGCGGGCTCGGAAAAACTGTTTTTT
CASSPPSAGSEKLFF
>.|TRBV15|.|TRBJ1-5
TGTGCCACCAGTTACGGGGGGCGAGAGCCCCAGCATTTT
CATSYGGREPQHF
>TRBD1|TRBV30|.|TRBJ1-2
TGTGCCTGGAACCGACAGGGAATGAACTATGGCTACACCTTC
CAWNRQGMNYGYTF
>.|TRBV2|few|TRBJ1-5
TGTGCCAGCAGTGCATGGGCTCGGTGGAGCAATCAGCCCCAGCATTTT
CASSAWARWSNQPQHF
>TRBD1|TRBV30|.|TRBJ1-2
TGTGCCTGGAGCGCCGAGGGGGCAGGCGGCTACACCTTC
CAWSAEGAGGYTF
>TRBD1|TRBV6-5|.|TRBJ1-2
TGTGCCAGCAAACAAAGGACAGGGAAAGATGGCTACACCTTC
CASKQRTGKDGYTF
>TRBD1|TRBV30|.|TRBJ1-2
TGTGCCTGGAGTAGGGGACAGCAACTAGGCTACACCTTC
CAWSRGQQLGYTF
>TRBD2|TRBV7-3|.|TRBJ2-5
TGTGCCAGCAGCCGGAATAGCGGGGCGGGAGAGACCCAGTACTTC
CASSRNSGAGETQYF
>TRBD1|TRBV28|.|TRBJ1-2
TGTGCCAGCAGTTTGACAGGGAACTATGGCTACACCTTC
CASSLTGNYGYTF
>.|TRBV9|.|TRBJ1-5
TGTGCCAGCAGCGTAGCTATCGCCGAGGGTAACAATCAGCCCCAGCATTTT
CASSVAIAEGNNQPQHF
>TRBD2|TRBV7-8|.|TRBJ2-7
TGTGCCAGCAGCGTTTCTGGACTAGCGGGGGTCTACGAGCAGTACTTC
CASSVSGLAGVYEQYF
>TRBD2|TRBV11-2|.|TRBJ2-1
TGTGCCAGCAGCTGGAGGCCTAGCGGGAGCTACGAGCAGTTCTTC
CASSWRPSGSYEQFF
>.|TRBV4-1|.|TRBJ2-7
TGCGCCAGCAGCCAAGGGTCAAGCGGACAGGGTGAGACTAGCGGCTACGAGCAGTACTTC
CASSQGSSGQGETSGYEQYF